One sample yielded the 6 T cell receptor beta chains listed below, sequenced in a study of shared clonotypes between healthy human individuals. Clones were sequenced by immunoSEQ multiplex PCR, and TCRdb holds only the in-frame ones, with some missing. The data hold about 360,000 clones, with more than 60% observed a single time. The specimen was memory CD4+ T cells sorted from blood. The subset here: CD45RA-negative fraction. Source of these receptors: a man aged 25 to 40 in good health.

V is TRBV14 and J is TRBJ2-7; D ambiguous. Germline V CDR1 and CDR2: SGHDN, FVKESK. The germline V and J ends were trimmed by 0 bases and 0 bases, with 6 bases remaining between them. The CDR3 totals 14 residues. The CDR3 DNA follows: TGTGCCAGCAGCCAAGAAAAGGCCTCCTACGAGCAGTACTTC. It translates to CASSQEKASYEQYF.

The DNA for the CDR3 is TGTGCCAGCAGCCCAGCTAACTATGGCTACACCTTC. Its protein product is CASSPANYGYTF. V is TRBV5-6 and J is TRBJ1-2; the D is unclear. The V gene's germline CDR1 is SGHDT and CDR2 YYEEEE. This CDR3 has 12 residues. V was clipped by 4 bases and J by 0 bases, with 4 bases between them. Together with reference TRBV5-6 and TRBJ1-2, the CDR3 gives the full variable domain: DAGVTQSPTHLIKTRGQQVTLRCSPKSGHDTVSWYQQALGQGPQFIFQYYEEEERQRGNFPDRFSGHQFPNYSSELNVNALLLGDSALYLCASSPANYGYTFGSGTRLTVV.

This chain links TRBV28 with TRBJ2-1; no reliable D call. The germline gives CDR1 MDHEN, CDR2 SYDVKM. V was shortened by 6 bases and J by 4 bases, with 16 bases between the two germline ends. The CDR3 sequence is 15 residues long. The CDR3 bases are TGTGCCAGCAGCCCCTCCCCCTGGCAGTACAATGAGCAGTTCTTC. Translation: CASSPSPWQYNEQFF.

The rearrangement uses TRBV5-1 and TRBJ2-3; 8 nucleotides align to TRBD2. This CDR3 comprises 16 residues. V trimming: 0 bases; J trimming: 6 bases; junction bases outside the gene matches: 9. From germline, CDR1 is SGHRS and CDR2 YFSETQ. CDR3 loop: CASSLVGSGTGDTQYF. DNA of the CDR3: TGCGCCAGCAGCTTGGTCGGTAGCGGGACCGGTGATACGCAGTATTTT.

This chain's CDR3 is CASSSEQRNEQFF. The CDR3 DNA reads TGTGCCAGCAGCTCCGAACAGAGAAATGAGCAGTTCTTC. The chain joins TRBV11-3 to TRBJ2-1; the D is unclear. Germline assignment: CDR1 SGHNT and CDR2 YENEEA. The V gene lost 4 bases and the J gene lost 7 bases, with 11 bases spanning the gap. The CDR3 extends over 13 amino acids. The variable domain in full, completed from reference TRBV11-3 and TRBJ2-1, reads EAGVVQSPRYKIIEKKQPVAFWCNPISGHNTLYWYLQNLGQGPELLIRYENEEAVDDSQLPKDRFSAERLKGVDSTLKIQPAELGDSAVYLCASSSEQRNEQFFGPGTRLTVL.

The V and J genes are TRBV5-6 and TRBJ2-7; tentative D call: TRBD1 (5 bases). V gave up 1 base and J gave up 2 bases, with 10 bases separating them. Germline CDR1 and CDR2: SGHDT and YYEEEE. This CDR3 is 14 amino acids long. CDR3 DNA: TGTGCCAGCAGCTTGTTTCAGGGAACCTACGAGCAGTACTTC. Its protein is CASSLFQGTYEQYF.